This T cell receptor beta chain was documented in a study of T cell responses to AZD1222 COVID-19 vaccine. In the study overall: Second-dose schedules of about 4 or about 12 weeks were combined. Whole-study findings and limits: The breadth and depth of Spike-specific TCRs increased once two AZD1222 doses had been given. Among spike-specific TCRs, nearly half reportedly target unmutated variant regions. Donors were largely white British and mainly female; clonal diversity was possibly underestimated.

Comments on this clone: Antigen: not known.

Sequenced by immunoSEQ multiplex PCR; TCRdb stores in-frame clones only, minus some. The data hold 100,000 to 150,000 clones, with roughly 86% observed a single time. V gave up 4 bases and J gave up 6 bases, with 14 bases separating them. Per the germline V gene, CDR1 is SGHDT and CDR2 is YYEEEE. This CDR3 comprises 13 residues. This specimen consisted of peripheral blood, obtained on day 0 of AZD1222 vaccination. The TCR comes from an adult in good health. V and J are TRBV5-6 and TRBJ2-7; tentative D call: TRBD1 (6 bases). The CDR3 is CASSDTGSGEQYF. CDR3 bases: TGTGCCAGCAGCGACACAGGGTCGGGCGAGCAGTACTTC.